Sequencing of this T cell receptor (beta chain) was carried out in a study of chemoradiotherapy in HPV16-positive cancers (dated by TCRdb to between 2020 and 2023). At the level of the whole study: Functional T-cell assays on cells from two HPV16-positive patients defined candidate HPV-specific T-cell clones and common TCR motifs. The study asked whether T-cell immunity against the HPV oncoproteins E6 and E7 changes during chemoradiotherapy and whether it affects survival. The candidate HPV-specific TCRs and motifs were subsequently tracked in TCR repertoires obtained from roughly 90 patients with HPV-related cancers.

This clone came up once. The specificity of this receptor is unknown. Per-base qualities were not stored, and no clone one base away is much larger. CDR1 is given as SQVTM and CDR2 as ANQGSEA, both from the germline V gene. Spanning cysteine to phenylalanine, the CDR3 consists of 15 amino acids. The only DNA kept is the CDR3, 45 bases in frame from the first base. Study-level results and caveats: Only a couple of HPV16-positive patients were used to derive the functional definition of HPV-specific T cells, and the survival association was reported for HPV16-positive patients. Among HPV16-positive patients, expansion of HPV-responsive T cells during chemoradiotherapy was associated with better recurrence-free survival. Expansion of candidate HPV-specific clones and E7-related TCR motifs was observed in the tumor microenvironment during treatment, whereas no such expansion was observed for non-HPV-specific T cells.

Receptor amplification or capture employed the immunoSEQ multiplex PCR assay. Entries here come from immuneACCESS through TCRdb and include only in-frame sequences with V and J called. Some clones fail to appear in such tables; in the studies checked, an unresolved V gene covers under half of the shortfall, and the cause of the remainder is unknown. This sample is represented by some 16,000 clones; nearly 80% of them were singletons. The ten largest make up 9.5% to 13% of the sample. Repertoires were sampled repeatedly over the course of chemoradiotherapy so that clonal expansion in the tumor microenvironment could be followed.

The sequence was collected from a human donor with HPV-associated anogenital cancer. The chain uses TRBV29-1 and TRBJ2-5, with TRBD2 identical over 12 junction bases. With the DNA end fitting TRBJ2-7 better, the J assignment may be wrong. The specimen was collected from a patient who underwent chemoradiotherapy. Here the CDR3 is given as CSVAGWLAGGGEQYF. DNA sequence: TGCAGCGTTGCAGGTTGGCTAGCGGGGGGGGGCGAGCAGTACTTC.